This T cell receptor beta chain was sequenced for a study of blood T cell repertoires in COVID-19. Study details: Samples representing acute and convalescent COVID-19 were sourced from the United States, Italy and Spain.

Per the authors' pipeline: Reference gene primer amplification yielded estimated nucleated cell counts. Repertoires were generated with immunoSEQ multiplex PCR, while TCRdb's copy carries only in-frame clones and drops some. The DNA gave D and trimming, while V, J and clone size come from that table. Of 130,000 to 150,000 clones listed, 88% are singletons. Sequencing was performed on PBMCs or T cells enriched from blood (not recorded which). The source of this sequence is a woman aged 25 to 45 with acute COVID-19.

CDR3 bases: TGTGCCATCAGCAGAACAGGGGGTACGGGTGAAAAACTGTTTTTT. The encoded protein is CAISRTGGTGEKLFF. The chain has TRBV10-3 and TRBJ1-4; 8 bases map to TRBD1. The CDR3 loop spans 15 amino acids. Trimming cost V 6 bases and J 7 bases; bases outside gene matches: 10. Germline CDR1 is ENHRY and CDR2 is SYGVKD.